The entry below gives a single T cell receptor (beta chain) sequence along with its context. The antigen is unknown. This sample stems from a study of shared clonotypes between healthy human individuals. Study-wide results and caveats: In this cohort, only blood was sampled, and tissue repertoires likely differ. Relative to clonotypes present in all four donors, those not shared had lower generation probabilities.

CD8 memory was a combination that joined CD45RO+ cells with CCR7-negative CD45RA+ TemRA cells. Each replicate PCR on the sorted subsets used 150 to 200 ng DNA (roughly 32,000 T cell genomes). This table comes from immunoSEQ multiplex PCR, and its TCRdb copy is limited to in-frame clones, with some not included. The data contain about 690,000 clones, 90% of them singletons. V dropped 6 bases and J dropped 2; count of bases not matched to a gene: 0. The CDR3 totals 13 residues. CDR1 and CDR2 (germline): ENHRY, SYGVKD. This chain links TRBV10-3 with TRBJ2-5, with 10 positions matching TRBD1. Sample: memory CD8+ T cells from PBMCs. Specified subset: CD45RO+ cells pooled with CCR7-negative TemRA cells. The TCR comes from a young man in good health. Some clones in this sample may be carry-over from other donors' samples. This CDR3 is CAIRGQGQETQYF. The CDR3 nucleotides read TGTGCCATCAGGGGACAGGGGCAAGAGACCCAGTACTTC.